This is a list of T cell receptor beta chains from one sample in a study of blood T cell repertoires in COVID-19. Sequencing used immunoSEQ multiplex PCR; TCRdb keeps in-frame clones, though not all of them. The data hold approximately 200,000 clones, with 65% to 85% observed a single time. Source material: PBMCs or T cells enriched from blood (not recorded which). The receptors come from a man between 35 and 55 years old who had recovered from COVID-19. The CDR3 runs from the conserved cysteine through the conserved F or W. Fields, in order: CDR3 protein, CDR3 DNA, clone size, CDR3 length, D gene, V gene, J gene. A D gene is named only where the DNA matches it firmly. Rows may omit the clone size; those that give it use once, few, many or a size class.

CDR3: CASSVEASQSTLHF
DNA: TGTGCCAGCAGCGTCGAGGCAAGCCAATCCACCCTCCACTTT
size: -
length: 14
D: -
V: TRBV9
J: TRBJ1-6

CDR3: CASSLVMSQGNDGNTIYF
DNA: TGTGCCAGCAGCTTGGTGATGTCGCAGGGGAACGACGGAAACACCATATATTTT
size: -
length: 18
D: -
V: TRBV5-6
J: TRBJ1-3

CDR3: CASTDRGYSNQPQHF
DNA: TGTGCCAGTACCGACAGGGGCTATAGCAATCAGCCCCAGCATTTT
size: -
length: 15
D: TRBD1
V: TRBV19
J: TRBJ1-5

CDR3: CASSQVDRVGTEAFF
DNA: TGTGCCAGCAGCCAAGTGGACAGGGTTGGGACTGAAGCTTTCTTT
size: -
length: 15
D: TRBD1
V: TRBV3-1/TRBV3-2
J: TRBJ1-1

CDR3: CASSPWTSGGPYNEQFF
DNA: TGTGCCAGCAGCCCATGGACTAGCGGGGGGCCCTACAATGAGCAGTTCTTC
size: -
length: 17
D: TRBD2
V: TRBV7-8
J: TRBJ2-1

CDR3: CASSAAPGTQYF
DNA: TGTGCCAGCAGTGCGGCGCCAGGGACGCAGTATTTT
size: -
length: 12
D: -
V: TRBV6-4
J: TRBJ2-3

CDR3: CASSFLTGYYDTEAFF
DNA: TGTGCCAGCAGCTTCTTGACAGGTTATTATGACACTGAAGCTTTCTTT
size: -
length: 16
D: -
V: TRBV7-2
J: TRBJ1-1

CDR3: CASSVAGGTYEQYF
DNA: TGTGCCAGCAGCGTAGCAGGGGGGACCTACGAGCAGTACTTC
size: -
length: 14
D: -
V: TRBV9
J: TRBJ2-7

CDR3: CASRLQAGDTQYF
DNA: TGTGCCAGCAGGCTCCAGGCAGGAGATACGCAGTATTTT
size: -
length: 13
D: -
V: TRBV25-1
J: TRBJ2-3

CDR3: CASSRQGFGATNEKLFF
DNA: TGTGCCAGCAGCCGACAGGGATTCGGGGCAACTAATGAAAAACTGTTTTTT
size: -
length: 17
D: TRBD1
V: TRBV3-1/TRBV3-2
J: TRBJ1-4

CDR3: CASRPQGLLNEKLFF
DNA: TGTGCCAGCAGACCACAGGGTCTCCTTAATGAAAAACTGTTTTTT
size: -
length: 15
D: -
V: TRBV2
J: TRBJ1-4

CDR3: CASSMGLQVRNTEAFF
DNA: TGTGCCAGCAGTATGGGACTCCAAGTGAGGAACACTGAAGCTTTCTTT
size: few
length: 16
D: -
V: TRBV5-6
J: TRBJ1-1

CDR3: CASSYSQGRGKGEAFF
DNA: TGTGCCAGCAGTTACTCCCAGGGTAGAGGCAAGGGGGAAGCTTTCTTT
size: once
length: 16
D: -
V: TRBV6-5
J: TRBJ1-1

CDR3: CASRRGQNYGYTF
DNA: TGTGCCAGCAGGCGCGGGCAGAACTATGGCTACACCTTC
size: few
length: 13
D: -
V: TRBV28
J: TRBJ1-2

CDR3: CASSQGSGQGLYGYTF
DNA: TGTGCCAGCAGCCAAGGGTCTGGGCAGGGGCTCTATGGCTACACCTTC
size: -
length: 16
D: -
V: TRBV3-1/TRBV3-2
J: TRBJ1-2

CDR3: CASSYIQGVDTQYF
DNA: TGTGCCAGCAGCTACATACAGGGGGTAGATACGCAGTATTTT
size: -
length: 14
D: TRBD1
V: TRBV5-4
J: TRBJ2-3